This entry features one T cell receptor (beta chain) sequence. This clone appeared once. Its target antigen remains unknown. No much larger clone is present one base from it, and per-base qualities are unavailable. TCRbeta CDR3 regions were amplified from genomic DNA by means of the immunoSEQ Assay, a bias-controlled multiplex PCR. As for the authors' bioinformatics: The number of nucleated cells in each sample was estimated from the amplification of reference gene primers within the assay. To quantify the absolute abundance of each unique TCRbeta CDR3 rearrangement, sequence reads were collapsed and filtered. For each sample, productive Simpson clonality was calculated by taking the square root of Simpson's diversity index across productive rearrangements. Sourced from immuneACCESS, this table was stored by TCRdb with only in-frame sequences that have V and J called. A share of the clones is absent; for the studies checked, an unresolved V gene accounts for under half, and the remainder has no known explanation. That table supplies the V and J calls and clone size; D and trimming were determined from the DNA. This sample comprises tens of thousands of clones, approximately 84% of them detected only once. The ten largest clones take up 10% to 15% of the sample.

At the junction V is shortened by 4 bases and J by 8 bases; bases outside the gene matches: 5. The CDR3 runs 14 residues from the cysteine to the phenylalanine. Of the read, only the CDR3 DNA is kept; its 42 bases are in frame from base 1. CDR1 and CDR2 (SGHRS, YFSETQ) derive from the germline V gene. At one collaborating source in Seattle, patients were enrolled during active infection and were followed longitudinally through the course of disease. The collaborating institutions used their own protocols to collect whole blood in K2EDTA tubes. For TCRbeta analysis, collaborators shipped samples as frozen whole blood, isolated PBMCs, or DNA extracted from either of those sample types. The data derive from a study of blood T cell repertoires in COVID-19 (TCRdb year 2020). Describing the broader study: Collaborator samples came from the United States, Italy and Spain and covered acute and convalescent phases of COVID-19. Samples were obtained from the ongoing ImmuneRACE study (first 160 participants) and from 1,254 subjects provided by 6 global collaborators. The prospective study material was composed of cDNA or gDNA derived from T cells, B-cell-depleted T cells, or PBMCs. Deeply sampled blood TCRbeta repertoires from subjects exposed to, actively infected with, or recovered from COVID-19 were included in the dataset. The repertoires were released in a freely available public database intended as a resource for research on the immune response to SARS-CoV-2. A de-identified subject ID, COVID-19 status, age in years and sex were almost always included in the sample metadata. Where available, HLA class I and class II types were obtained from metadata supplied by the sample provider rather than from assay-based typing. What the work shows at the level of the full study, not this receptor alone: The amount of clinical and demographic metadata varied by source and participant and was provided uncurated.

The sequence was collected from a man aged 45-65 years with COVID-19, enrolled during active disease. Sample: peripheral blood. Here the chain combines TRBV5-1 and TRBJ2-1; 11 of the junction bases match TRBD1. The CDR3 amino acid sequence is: CASSRTGGWDEQFF. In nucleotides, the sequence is TGCGCCAGCAGCAGGACAGGGGGCTGGGATGAGCAGTTCTTC.